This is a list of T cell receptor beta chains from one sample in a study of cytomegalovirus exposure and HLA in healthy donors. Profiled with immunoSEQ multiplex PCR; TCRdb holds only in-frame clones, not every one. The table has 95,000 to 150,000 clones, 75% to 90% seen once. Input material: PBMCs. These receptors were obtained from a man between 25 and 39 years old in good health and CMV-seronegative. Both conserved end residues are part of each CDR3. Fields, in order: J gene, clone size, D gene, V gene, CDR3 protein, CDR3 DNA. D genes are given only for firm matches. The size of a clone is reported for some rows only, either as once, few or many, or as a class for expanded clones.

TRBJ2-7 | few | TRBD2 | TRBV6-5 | CASSIAGSRSEQYF | TGTGCCAGCAGCATAGCGGGGAGCCGGTCCGAGCAGTACTTC
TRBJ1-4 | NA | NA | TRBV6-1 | CASTRQAEGEKLFF | TGTGCCAGCACTCGACAGGCCGAGGGGGAAAAACTGTTTTTT
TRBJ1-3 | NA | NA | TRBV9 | CASSVEGGASGNTIYF | TGTGCCAGCAGCGTAGAAGGAGGGGCCTCTGGAAACACCATATATTTT
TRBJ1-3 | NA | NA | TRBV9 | CASSAYRDAGNTIYF | TGTGCCAGCAGCGCCTACAGGGACGCTGGAAACACCATATATTTT
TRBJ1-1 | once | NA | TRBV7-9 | CASSLAGGAEAFF | TGTGCCAGCAGCTTAGCAGGGGGAGCTGAAGCTTTCTTT
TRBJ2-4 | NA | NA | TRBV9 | CASSVGGGDIQYF | TGTGCCAGCAGCGTAGGAGGGGGGGACATTCAGTACTTC
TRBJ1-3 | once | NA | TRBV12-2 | CASRHQYLHIYF | TGTGCAAGTCGCCACCAGTATCTCCACATATATTTT
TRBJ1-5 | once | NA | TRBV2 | CASSVDRQEGQPQHF | TGTGCCAGCAGCGTCGACCGTCAGGAGGGGCAGCCCCAGCATTTT
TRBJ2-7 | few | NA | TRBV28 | CATTISGSAYEQYF | TGTGCCACCACCATATCAGGGTCCGCCTACGAGCAGTACTTC
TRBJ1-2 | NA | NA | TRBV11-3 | CASSYSPRGVECNYGYTF | TGTGCCAGCAGCTACAGCCCCCGGGGGGTTGAGTGTAACTATGGCTACACCTTC
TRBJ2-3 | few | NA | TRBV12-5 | CASGLVPPARGNSTDTQYF | TGTGCTAGTGGTTTGGTCCCTCCAGCTAGGGGGAATAGCACAGATACGCAGTATTTT
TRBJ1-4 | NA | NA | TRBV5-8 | CASSYGTHQGGEKLFF | TGTGCCAGCAGCTACGGGACTCATCAAGGCGGTGAAAAACTGTTTTTT
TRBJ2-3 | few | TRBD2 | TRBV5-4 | CASSSPGGAAQYF | TGTGCCAGCAGTTCCCCGGGGGGGGCAGCGCAGTATTTT
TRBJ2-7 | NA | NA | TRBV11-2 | CASSLGGGAVKSYEQYF | TGTGCCAGCAGCTTAGGTGGTGGGGCAGTGAAGTCCTACGAGCAGTACTTC
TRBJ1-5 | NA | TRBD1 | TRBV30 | CAWSPDRVQPQHF | TGTGCCTGGAGCCCGGACAGGGTTCAGCCCCAGCATTTT
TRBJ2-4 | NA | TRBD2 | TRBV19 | CASSSGGVKNIQYF | TGTGCCAGTAGTTCGGGGGGGGTCAAAAACATTCAGTACTTC
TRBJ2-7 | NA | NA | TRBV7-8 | CASSLVSLRLYEQYF | TGTGCCAGCAGCTTAGTGTCCTTGCGCCTCTACGAGCAGTACTTC
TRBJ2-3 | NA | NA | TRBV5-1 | CASSSGGTTDTQYF | TGCGCCAGCAGCTCCGGGGGAACCACAGATACGCAGTATTTT
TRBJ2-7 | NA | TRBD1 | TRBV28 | CASSQGDSYEQYF | TGTGCCAGCAGCCAAGGGGACAGCTACGAGCAGTACTTC
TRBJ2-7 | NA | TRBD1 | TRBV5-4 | CASSLGGGLYEQYF | TGTGCCAGCAGCTTGGGAGGGGGCCTTTACGAGCAGTACTTC
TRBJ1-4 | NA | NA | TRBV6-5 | CASSYGRGYEKLFF | TGTGCCAGCAGTTACGGACGGGGTTATGAAAAACTGTTTTTT
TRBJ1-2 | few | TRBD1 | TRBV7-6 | CASSPWEGGKDYGYTF | TGTGCCAGCAGCCCCTGGGAAGGGGGCAAGGACTATGGCTACACCTTC
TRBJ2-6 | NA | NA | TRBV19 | CASASGANGLTF | TGTGCCAGTGCCTCTGGGGCCAACGGCCTGACTTTC
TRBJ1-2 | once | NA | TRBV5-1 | CASSPPDERGGGGYTF | TGCGCCAGCAGCCCTCCGGATGAAAGAGGGGGTGGGGGCTACACCTTC
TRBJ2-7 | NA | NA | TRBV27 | CASSLWAGISYEQYF | TGTGCCAGCAGTTTATGGGCAGGCATCTCCTACGAGCAGTACTTC
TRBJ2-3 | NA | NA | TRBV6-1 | CASSEARGGGATDTQYF | TGTGCCAGCAGTGAAGCGCGGGGCGGGGGCGCCACAGATACGCAGTATTTT
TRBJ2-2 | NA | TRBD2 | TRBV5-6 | CASSFTGGLNTGELFF | TGTGCCAGCAGCTTTACGGGGGGTTTGAACACCGGGGAGCTGTTTTTT